A selection of T cell receptor beta chains follows, all from one sample in a study of neurological immune-mediated disorders. TCRdb used MiXCR to reprocess the 5' RACE reads, holding one entry per CDR3 protein. The table lists about 35,000 distinct CDR3 sequences, roughly 3.8% of them singletons, with 2.2% in the top ten. The sequencing sample was made of PBMCs. The receptors originated from a man aged 30 to 45 with multiple sclerosis. CDR3s include the opening cysteine and the closing phenylalanine or tryptophan. A D gene is named only where the DNA matches it firmly. Clone size is shown for a subset of rows, as once, few, many or a class of expanded clone.

>15|many|TRBJ1-4|TRBV4-2|TRBD1
CASSPRWTGEEKLFF
TGTGCCAGCAGCCCCCGCTGGACAGGGGAAGAAAAACTGTTTTTT
>16|many|TRBJ1-1|TRBV10-3|TRBD1
CAISAGQGALGTEAFF
TGTGCCATCAGTGCGGGACAGGGGGCATTGGGCACTGAAGCTTTCTTT
>16|many|TRBJ1-1|TRBV5-1|TRBD1
CASSIYPGGTNTEAFF
TGCGCCAGCAGCATTTATCCAGGGGGCACGAACACTGAAGCTTTCTTT
>14|many|TRBJ2-7|TRBV20-1|.
CSARDARDAREQYF
TGCAGTGCTAGAGATGCTAGGGACGCTAGAGAGCAGTACTTC
>13|many|TRBJ2-3|TRBV12-3/TRBV12-4|.
CASSFVSTDTQYF
TGTGCCAGCAGTTTTGTGAGCACAGATACGCAGTATTTT
>16|many|TRBJ1-1|TRBV5-8|TRBD1
CASSPGTGEKHGEAFF
TGTGCCAGCAGCCCTGGGACAGGGGAGAAACATGGTGAAGCTTTCTTT
>12|many|TRBJ1-6|TRBV20-1|.
CSARRRVPPLHF
TGCAGTGCTAGGCGCAGGGTCCCACCCCTCCACTTT
>15|many|TRBJ2-6|TRBV24-1|TRBD1
CATTGTGDGANVLTF
TGTGCCACCACTGGGACAGGGGATGGGGCCAACGTCCTGACTTTC
>13|many|TRBJ2-7|TRBV5-1|.
CASSLRGIYEQYF
TGCGCCAGCAGCTTAAGGGGGATCTACGAGCAGTACTTC
>15|many|TRBJ1-4|TRBV14|.
CASSQGAGPGEKLFF
TGTGCCAGCAGCCAAGGGGCAGGCCCCGGTGAAAAACTGTTTTTT
>16|many|TRBJ1-1|TRBV4-3|TRBD1
CASSRATGGEGTEAFF
TGCGCCAGCAGCCGGGCGACAGGGGGAGAGGGCACTGAAGCTTTCTTT
>14|few|TRBJ2-1|TRBV20-1|.
CSASGRGSYNEQFF
TGCAGTGCTAGTGGGCGGGGCTCCTACAATGAGCAGTTCTTC
>16|many|TRBJ2-5|TRBV24-1|.
CATSDILKGSQETQYF
TGTGCCACCAGTGATATTCTAAAGGGAAGCCAAGAGACCCAGTACTTC
>13|.|TRBJ1-3|TRBV29-1|.
CSVVPISGNTIYF
TGCAGCGTTGTACCGATATCTGGAAACACCATATATTTT
>15|many|TRBJ2-2|TRBV7-8|TRBD1
CASSLGTGNTGELFF
TGTGCCAGCAGCTTAGGGACAGGGAACACCGGGGAGCTGTTTTTT
>15|many|TRBJ2-3|TRBV4-3|.
CASSQDSGGAVTQYF
TGCGCCAGCAGCCAAGATTCTGGCGGGGCGGTGACGCAGTATTTT
>11|many|TRBJ1-1|TRBV12-3/TRBV12-4|.
CASTPGVGAFF
TGTGCCAGCACCCCAGGCGTAGGAGCTTTCTTT
>12|many|TRBJ1-1|TRBV6-5|.
CASSPFGTEAFF
TGTGCCAGCAGTCCCTTTGGCACTGAAGCTTTCTTT
>13|many|TRBJ2-4|TRBV6-5|.
CASSQGPQNIQYF
TGTGCCAGCAGTCAGGGGCCCCAAAACATTCAGTACTTC
>12|many|TRBJ1-1|TRBV5-1|TRBD1
CASSPGQGEAFF
TGCGCCAGCAGCCCGGGACAGGGCGAAGCTTTCTTT